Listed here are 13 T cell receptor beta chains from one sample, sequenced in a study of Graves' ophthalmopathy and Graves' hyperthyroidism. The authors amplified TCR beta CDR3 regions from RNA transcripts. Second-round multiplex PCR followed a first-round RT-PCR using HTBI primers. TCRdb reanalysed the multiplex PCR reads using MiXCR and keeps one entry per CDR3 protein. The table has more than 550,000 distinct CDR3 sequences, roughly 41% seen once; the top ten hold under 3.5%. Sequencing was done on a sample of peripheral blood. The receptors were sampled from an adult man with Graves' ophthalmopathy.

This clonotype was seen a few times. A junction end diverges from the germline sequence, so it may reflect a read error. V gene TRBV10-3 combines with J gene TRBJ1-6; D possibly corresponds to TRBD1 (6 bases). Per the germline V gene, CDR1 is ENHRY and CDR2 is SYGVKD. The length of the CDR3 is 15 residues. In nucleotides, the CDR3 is TGTGCCAGCAGTGAACAGGGACCTTATAATTCACCCCTCCACTTT. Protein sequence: CASSEQGPYNSPLHF.

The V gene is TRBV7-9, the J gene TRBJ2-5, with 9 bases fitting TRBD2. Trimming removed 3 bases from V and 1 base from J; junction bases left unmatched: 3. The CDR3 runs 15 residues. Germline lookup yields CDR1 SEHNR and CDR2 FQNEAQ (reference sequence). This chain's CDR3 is CASSLGLALQETQYF. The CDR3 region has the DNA TGTGCCAGCAGCTTGGGACTAGCTCTCCAAGAGACCCAGTACTTC. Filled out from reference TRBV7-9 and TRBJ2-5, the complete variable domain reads DTGVSQNPRHKITKRGQNVTFRCDPISEHNRLYWYRQTLGQGPEFLTYFQNEAQLEKSRLLSDRFSAERPKGSFSTLEIQRTEQGDSAMYLCASSLGLALQETQYFGPGTRLLVL.

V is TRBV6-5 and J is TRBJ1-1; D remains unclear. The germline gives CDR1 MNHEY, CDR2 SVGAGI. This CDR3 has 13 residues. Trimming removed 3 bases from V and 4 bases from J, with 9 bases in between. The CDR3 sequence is CASSYATSTEAFF. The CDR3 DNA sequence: TGTGCCAGCAGTTATGCGACAAGCACTGAAGCTTTCTTT.

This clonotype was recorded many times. The DNA of the CDR3 is TGTGCCATCTCAAGGGACAGGGGCAGGAGGGAGTCGTCCTACGAGCAGTACTTC. As protein: CAISRDRGRRESSYEQYF. The chain has TRBV10-3 and TRBJ2-7; 10 bases align to TRBD1. Germline loops: CDR1 ENHRY, CDR2 SYGVKD. CDR3 length: 18 residues. With 8 bases clipped from V and 1 base from J, the junction kept 17 bases outside the gene matches.

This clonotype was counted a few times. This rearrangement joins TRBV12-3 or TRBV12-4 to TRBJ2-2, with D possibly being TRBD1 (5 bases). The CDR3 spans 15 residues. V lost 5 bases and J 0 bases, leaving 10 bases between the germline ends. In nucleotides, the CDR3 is TGTGCCAGCAGTCAGGGCTTCTCGAACACCGGGGAGCTGTTTTTT. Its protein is CASSQGFSNTGELFF.

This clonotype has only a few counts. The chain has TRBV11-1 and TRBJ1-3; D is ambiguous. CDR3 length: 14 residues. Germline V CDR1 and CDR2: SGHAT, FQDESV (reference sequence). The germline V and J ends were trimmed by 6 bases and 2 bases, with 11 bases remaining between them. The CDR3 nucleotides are TGTGCCAGCAGGGTCTGGGAACCTGGAAACACCATATATTTT. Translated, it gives CASRVWEPGNTIYF.

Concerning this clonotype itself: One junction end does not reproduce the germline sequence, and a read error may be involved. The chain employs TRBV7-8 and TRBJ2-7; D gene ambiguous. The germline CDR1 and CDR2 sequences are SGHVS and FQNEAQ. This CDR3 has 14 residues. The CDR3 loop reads CAGSLDTPSYEQYF. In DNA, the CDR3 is TGTGCCGGCAGCTTAGACACTCCTTCCTACGAGCAGTACTTC.

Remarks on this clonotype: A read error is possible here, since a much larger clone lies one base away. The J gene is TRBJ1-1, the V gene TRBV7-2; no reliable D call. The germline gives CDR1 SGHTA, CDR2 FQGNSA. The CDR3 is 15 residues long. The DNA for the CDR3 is TGTGCCGGCAGCGCCCGGACCGGGGAGGGCACTGAAGCTTTCTTT. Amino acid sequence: CAGSARTGEGTEAFF.

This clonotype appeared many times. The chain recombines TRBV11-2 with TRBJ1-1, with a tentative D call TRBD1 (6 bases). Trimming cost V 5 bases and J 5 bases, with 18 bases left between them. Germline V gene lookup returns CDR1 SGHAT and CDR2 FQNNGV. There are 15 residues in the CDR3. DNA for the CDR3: TGTGCCAGCAGCAAACCAGGGGTGGGGCCAACTGAAGCTTTCTTT. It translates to CASSKPGVGPTEAFF.

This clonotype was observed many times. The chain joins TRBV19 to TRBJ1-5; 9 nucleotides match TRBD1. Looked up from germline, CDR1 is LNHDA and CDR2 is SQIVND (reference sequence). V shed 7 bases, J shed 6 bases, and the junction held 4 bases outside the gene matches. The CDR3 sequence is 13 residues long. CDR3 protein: CASTRQGGQPQHF. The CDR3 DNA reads TGTGCCAGTACCAGACAGGGGGGTCAGCCCCAGCATTTT.

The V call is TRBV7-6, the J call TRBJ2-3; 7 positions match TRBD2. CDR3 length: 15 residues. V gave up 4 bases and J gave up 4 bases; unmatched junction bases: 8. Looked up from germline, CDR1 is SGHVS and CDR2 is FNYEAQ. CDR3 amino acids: CASSYSGGTSDTQYF. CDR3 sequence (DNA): TGTGCCAGCAGCTACTCCGGGGGGACTTCAGATACGCAGTATTTT.

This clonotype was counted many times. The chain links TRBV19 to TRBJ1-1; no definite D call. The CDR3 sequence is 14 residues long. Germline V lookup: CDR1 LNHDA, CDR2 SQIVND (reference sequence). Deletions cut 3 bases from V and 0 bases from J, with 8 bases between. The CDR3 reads CASSISVVNTEAFF. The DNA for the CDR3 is TGTGCCAGTAGTATCTCGGTTGTGAACACTGAAGCTTTCTTT.

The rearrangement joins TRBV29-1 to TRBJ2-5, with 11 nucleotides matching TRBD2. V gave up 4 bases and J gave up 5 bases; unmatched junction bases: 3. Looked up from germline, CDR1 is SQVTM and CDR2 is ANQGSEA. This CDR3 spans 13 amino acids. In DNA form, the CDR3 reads TGCAGCGTTGGACTAGCGGGATACGAGACCCAGTACTTC. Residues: CSVGLAGYETQYF.